The clone carrying this T cell receptor beta chain was counted only a few times. What it binds is not known. RNA transcripts provided the source from which TCR beta CDR3 regions were amplified. A set of HTBI primers served as the primers for a first-round RT-PCR of the TCR CDR3. TCRdb used MiXCR to reprocess the multiplex PCR reads, holding one entry per CDR3 protein. The top ten clones hold approximately 13% of a sample with about 410,000 distinct CDR3 sequences, under 15% of them seen once. The CDR3 covers 15 residues. Trimming cost V 1 base and J 7 bases; bases outside gene matches: 5. Germline CDR1 and CDR2: MGHRA and YSYEKL. The data belong to a study of T cells in Graves' hyperthyroidism and ophthalmopathy. Patients having uncontrolled infection, another autoimmune disease, pregnancy or lactation were not included. This sample holds PBMCs from roughly 10 ml fresh peripheral blood. Whole-study results and caveats: Ophthalmopathy got predicted by the model a median around 6.6 months before its onset. Most thyroid clonotypes expanded above 0.001 appeared in blood too.

The sample was blood. The sequence derives from a man aged 18 to 29 with Graves' ophthalmopathy. The chain couples TRBV4-1 to TRBJ2-7, with 12 bases lining up with TRBD2. The CDR3: CASSQVTSGRREQYF. CDR3 sequence (DNA): TGCGCCAGCAGCCAAGTCACTAGCGGGAGGAGGGAGCAGTACTTC.